This TCR beta chain was recorded in a study of T cell responses to AZD1222 COVID-19 vaccine. The assay was immunoSEQ multiplex PCR, and TCRdb's table has in-frame clones only and misses some. Of 150,000 to 200,000 clones listed, 85% to 95% are singletons. As to this clone: Its specificity is unknown.

Points from the study as a whole: Seropositive AZD1222 recipients at baseline numbered only 6 or 7. Nearly half of spike-specific TCRs reportedly target variant regions that are unmutated in the B.1.351 and B.1.1.7 variants. Donor demographics were predominantly white British with a female majority; clonal diversity may be underestimated.

Germline CDR1 and CDR2: WNHNN and SYGVQD (reference sequence). V lost 3 bases and J 6 bases, leaving 17 bases between the germline ends. The CDR3 runs 15 residues. Second-dose timings of about 4 or about 12 weeks were pooled. This sample comprised peripheral blood, obtained 28 days after the second AZD1222 dose. This sequence joins TRBV10-1 and TRBJ1-2; maybe TRBD1 (6 bases). The receptor comes from an adult who received the AZD1222 COVID-19 vaccine. CDR3 region: CASSDYSGGQHGYTF. CDR3 coding DNA: TGCGCCAGCAGTGATTATTCGGGGGGCCAGCATGGCTACACCTTC.